This T cell receptor beta chain was identified in a study of T cells in Graves' hyperthyroidism and ophthalmopathy. Study context: Peripheral blood sampling occurred at initial diagnosis, before any treatment.

Authors of the study amplified TCR beta CDR3 regions from RNA transcripts. An initial round of RT-PCR targeting the TCR CDR3 relied on the HTBI primer set. TCRdb redid the calling of the multiplex PCR reads with MiXCR, one entry per CDR3 protein. There are fewer than 550,000 distinct CDR3 sequences in the sample; around 22% occur only once, and about 10% lies in the top ten. Ophthalmopathy in the patients scored at least 3 on Clinical Activity Score and at least 4 on NOSPECS grade, lasting under 3 months. Researchers barred patients who had uncontrolled infection, other autoimmune disease, pregnancy or lactation. This clonotype was seen many times. No antigen is known for it. Study results and limitations: Researchers found most expanded thyroid clonotypes above 0.001 in blood as well.

Trimming took off 1 base at V and 5 bases at J, with 12 bases between the two ends. The CDR3 is 14 residues long. CDR1 is SGHAT, CDR2 FQNNGV, per germline. The chain joins TRBV11-2 to TRBJ2-7; TRBD1 is a possible D gene (5 bases). The clonotype comes from a woman under 40 with Graves' ophthalmopathy. What was sequenced was blood. The CDR3 protein is CASSLVSRVDEQYF. In nucleotides, the CDR3 is TGTGCCAGCAGCTTAGTCTCCAGGGTTGACGAGCAGTACTTC.